Shown below are 5 T cell receptor beta chains from a single sample sequenced in a study of identical twins. Each CDR3 protein gets one entry after TCRdb re-called the 5' RACE reads with MiXCR. The data show about 480,000 distinct CDR3 sequences, 14% seen once. These same records also appear under a second study, on yellow fever vaccine responses in identical twins.

The sequencing sample was made of CD4+ T cells sorted from blood. These receptors were obtained from a young woman in good health.

This chain uses TRBV24-1 with TRBJ2-1, with 11 bases fitting TRBD2. Per the germline V gene, CDR1 is KGHDR and CDR2 is SFDVKD. The CDR3 is made up of 16 amino acids. Trimming cost V 7 bases and J 5 bases; bases outside gene matches: 9. The CDR3 DNA follows: TGTGCCACCAGACCAGGGGGACTAGCGGATAACAATGAGCAGTTCTTC. Its protein is CATRPGGLADNNEQFF.

This clonotype was counted ten times or more. The V and J genes are TRBV9 and TRBJ2-3; D uncertain. The V gene's germline CDR1 is SGDLS and CDR2 YYNGEE. CDR3 size: 17 residues. The V end was cut by 1 base, the J end by 0 bases, with 15 bases between. The CDR3, as DNA: TGTGCCAGCAGCGTATTCGCATCTCCCTTTAGCACAGATACGCAGTATTTT. Translated, it gives CASSVFASPFSTDTQYF.

This clonotype was detected only a few times. The chain has TRBV4-1 and TRBJ2-3; D ambiguous. Germline CDR1 is MGHRA and CDR2 is YSYEKL. The CDR3 totals 15 residues. V was shortened by 3 bases and J by 0 bases, with 10 bases between the two germline ends. The CDR3 region is CASSQATSSTDTQYF. For the CDR3, the DNA is TGCGCCAGCAGCCAGGCGACTTCTAGCACAGATACGCAGTATTTT.

This clonotype showed up just a few times. The genes are TRBV28 and TRBJ2-7, with 7 bases fitting TRBD2. This CDR3 contains 17 residues. Germline-derived CDR1 and CDR2 are MDHEN and SYDVKM. Germline trimming cut 3 bases from V and 7 bases from J; bases unmatched to any gene: 18. The CDR3 region has the DNA TGTGCCAGCAGTTTTTCTGGACTTGGGAGGGCCGGTTCAGAGCAGTACTTC. Amino acid sequence: CASSFSGLGRAGSEQYF.

This sequence joins TRBV18 and TRBJ2-4; D tentatively fits TRBD1 or TRBD2 (5 bases each). CDR1 is KGHSH, CDR2 LQKENI, per germline. With 0 bases removed from V and 0 bases from J, the gap between germline ends came to 9 bases. The CDR3 is made up of 16 amino acids. Here the CDR3 DNA reads TGTGCCAGCTCACCACCCGGGACCCTAGCCAAAAACATTCAGTACTTC. This sequence encodes CASSPPGTLAKNIQYF.